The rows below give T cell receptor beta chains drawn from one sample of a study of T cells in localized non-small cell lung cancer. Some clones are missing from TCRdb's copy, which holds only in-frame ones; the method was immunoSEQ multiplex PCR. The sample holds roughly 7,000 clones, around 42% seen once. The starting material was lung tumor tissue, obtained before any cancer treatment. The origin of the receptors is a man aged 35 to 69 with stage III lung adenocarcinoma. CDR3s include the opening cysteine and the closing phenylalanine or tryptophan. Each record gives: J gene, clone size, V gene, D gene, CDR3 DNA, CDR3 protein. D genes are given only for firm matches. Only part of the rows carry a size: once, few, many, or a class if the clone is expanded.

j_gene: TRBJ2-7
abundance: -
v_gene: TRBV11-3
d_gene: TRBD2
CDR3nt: TGTGCCAGCAGCCGGACTAGCGCTTCCTCCTACGAGCAGTACTTC
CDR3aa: CASSRTSASSYEQYF

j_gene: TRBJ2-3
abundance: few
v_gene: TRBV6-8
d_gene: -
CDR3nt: TGTGCCAGCAGCCCGAGCACAGATACGCAGTATTTT
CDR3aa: CASSPSTDTQYF

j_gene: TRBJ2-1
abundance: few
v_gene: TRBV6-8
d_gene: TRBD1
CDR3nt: TGTGCCAGCAGTGACAGGGTCGGCTACAATGAGCAGTTCTTC
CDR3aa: CASSDRVGYNEQFF

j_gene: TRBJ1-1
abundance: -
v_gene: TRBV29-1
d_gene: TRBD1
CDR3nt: TGCAGCGTTGAACAGGGGGCCACTGAAGCTTTCTTT
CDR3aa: CSVEQGATEAFF

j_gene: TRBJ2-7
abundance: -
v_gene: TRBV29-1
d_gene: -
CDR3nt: TGCAGCGTTGTGGATTCGCGCGGGTACGAGCAGTACTTC
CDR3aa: CSVVDSRGYEQYF

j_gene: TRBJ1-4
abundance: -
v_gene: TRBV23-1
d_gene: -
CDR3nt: TGCGCCAGCAGTCAATCCCCCTCGGGGCAGGGGAGAATGGAAAAACTGTTTTTT
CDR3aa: CASSQSPSGQGRMEKLFF

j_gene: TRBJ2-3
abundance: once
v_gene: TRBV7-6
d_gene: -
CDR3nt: TGTGCCAGCAGCCCCGGAAACGAGCCAGATACGCAGTATTTT
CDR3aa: CASSPGNEPDTQYF

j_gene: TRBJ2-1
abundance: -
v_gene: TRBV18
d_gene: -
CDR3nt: TGTGCCAGCTCACCATCAATCGGGTCCACCTACAATGAGCAGTTCTTC
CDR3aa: CASSPSIGSTYNEQFF

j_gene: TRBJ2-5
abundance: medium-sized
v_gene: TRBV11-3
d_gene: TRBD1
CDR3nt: TGTGCCAGCAGCTTAGTGTCGTTTCAGGGACAGGGGTTTGCTATAGAGACCCAGTACTTC
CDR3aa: CASSLVSFQGQGFAIETQYF

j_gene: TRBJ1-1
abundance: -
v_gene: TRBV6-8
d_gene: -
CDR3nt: TGTGCCAGCAGTGACTCGCGGCCGGACCCCCCGGACACTGAAGCTTTCTTT
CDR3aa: CASSDSRPDPPDTEAFF

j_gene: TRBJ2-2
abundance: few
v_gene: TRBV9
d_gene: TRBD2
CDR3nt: TGTGCCAGCAGTAAAGCGGGGCAAACCGGGGAGCTGTTTTTT
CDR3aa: CASSKAGQTGELFF

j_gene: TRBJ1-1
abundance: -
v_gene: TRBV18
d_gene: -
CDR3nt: TGTGCCAGCTCACCGTCGGTGGGGGACACTGAAGCTTTCTTT
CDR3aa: CASSPSVGDTEAFF

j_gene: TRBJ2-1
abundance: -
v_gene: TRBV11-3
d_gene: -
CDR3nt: TGTGCCAGCAGCTTAGGGGATATTCCCCCTTATGAGCAGTTCTTC
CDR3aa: CASSLGDIPPYEQFF

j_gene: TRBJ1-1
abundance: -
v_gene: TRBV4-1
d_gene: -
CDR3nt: TGCGCCAGCAGCCCCTCAGGAGTGACGGGTGAAGCTTTCTTT
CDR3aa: CASSPSGVTGEAFF

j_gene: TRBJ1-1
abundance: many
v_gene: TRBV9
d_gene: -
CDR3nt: TGTGCCAGCACCCTAAGGGGAGGTTCGAACACTGAAGCTTTCTTT
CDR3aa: CASTLRGGSNTEAFF

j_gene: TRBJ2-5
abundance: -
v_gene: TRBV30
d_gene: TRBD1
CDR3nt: TGTGCCTGGAACCCGACAGGGGAAGAGACCCAGTACTTC
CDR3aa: CAWNPTGEETQYF

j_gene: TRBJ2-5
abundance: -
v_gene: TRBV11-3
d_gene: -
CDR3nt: TGTGCCAGCAGCTCATCCGGAGGCCAAGAGACCCAGTACTTC
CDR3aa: CASSSSGGQETQYF

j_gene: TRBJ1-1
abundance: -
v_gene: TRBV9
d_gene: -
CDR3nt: TGTGCCAGCAGCGTAGGTGGATGGGGGACTGAAGCTTTCTTT
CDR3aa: CASSVGGWGTEAFF

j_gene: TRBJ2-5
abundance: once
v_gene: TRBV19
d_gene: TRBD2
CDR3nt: TGTGCCAGTAGTATGCAAGGGACTAGCGGCCAAGAGACCCAGTACTTC
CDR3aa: CASSMQGTSGQETQYF

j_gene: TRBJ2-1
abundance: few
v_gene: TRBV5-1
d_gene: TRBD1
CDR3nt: TGCGCCAGCAGCTTGGAACAGGGGGGCAATGAGCAGTTCTTC
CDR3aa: CASSLEQGGNEQFF

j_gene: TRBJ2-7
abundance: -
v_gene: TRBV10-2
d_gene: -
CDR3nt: TGCGCCAGCAAGGGGCGTGAAGGGCGCCGCGAGCAGTACTTC
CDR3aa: CASKGREGRREQYF

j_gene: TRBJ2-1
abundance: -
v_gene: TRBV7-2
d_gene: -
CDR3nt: TGTGCCAGCAGCTCCACCGAAGGCAATGAGCAGTTCTTC
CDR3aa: CASSSTEGNEQFF

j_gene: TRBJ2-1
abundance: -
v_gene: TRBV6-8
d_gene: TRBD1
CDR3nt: TGTGCCAGCAAACCACCGGGACAGGGAAGGAATGAGCAGTTCTTC
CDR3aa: CASKPPGQGRNEQFF

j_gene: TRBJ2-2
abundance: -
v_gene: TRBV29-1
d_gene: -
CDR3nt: TGCAGCGTCAGCCGGGAGAACACCGGGGAGCTGTTTTTT
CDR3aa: CSVSRENTGELFF

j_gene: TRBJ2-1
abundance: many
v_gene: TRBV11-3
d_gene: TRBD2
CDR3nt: TGTGCCAGCAGCCTAGAAGGGGCTAGCGGGTTTTACAATGAGCAGTTCTTC
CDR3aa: CASSLEGASGFYNEQFF